One and the same sample provided the 22 T cell receptor beta chains below, sequenced in a study of cytomegalovirus exposure and HLA in healthy donors. Primers: 60 Vbeta forward and 13 Jbeta reverse. TCRdb's table, derived via immunoSEQ multiplex PCR, lists solely in-frame clones and lacks some. Of more than 95,000 clones in the sample, around 72% are singletons; the top ten hold roughly 1.9%. The material sequenced was PBMCs. These receptors all stem from a young man in good health and CMV-seronegative.

The chain uses TRBV7-2 and TRBJ2-5, with D tentatively TRBD2 (6 bases). The J call may be wrong; the DNA end is better matched by TRBJ2-7. This CDR3 contains 15 residues. Germline-derived CDR1 and CDR2 are SGHTA and FQGNSA. CDR3 sequence: CASSLDPGVSYEQYF. DNA of the CDR3: TGTGCCAGCAGCTTAGATCCGGGGGTCTCCTACGAGCAGTACTTC.

The chain recombines TRBV29-1 with TRBJ2-5; 11 nucleotides align to TRBD1. CDR1 and CDR2 (germline): SQVTM, ANQGSEA. The J segment lost 5 bases and the V segment lost 5 bases, leaving 28 bases of the junction unmatched. There are 21 residues in the CDR3. Here the CDR3 reads CSVNQKGDRGTPPPGQETQYF. The CDR3 DNA is TGCAGCGTTAACCAAAAGGGGGACAGGGGGACTCCACCCCCAGGTCAGGAGACCCAGTACTTC.

About this clone: One end of the junction does not line up with germline, which may come from a read error. V gene TRBV2 combines with J gene TRBJ2-2; possible D gene TRBD1, 6 bases. CDR3 length: 12 amino acids. The germline gives CDR1 SNHLY, CDR2 FYNNEI. CDR3 loop: CASGAWAGELFF. The CDR3 DNA follows: TGTGCCAGCGGAGCGTGGGCAGGGGAGCTGTTCTTT. The entire variable domain, with the rest obtained from reference TRBV2 and TRBJ2-2, is as follows: EPEVTQTPSHQVTQMGQEVILRCVPISNHLYFYWYRQILGQKVEFLVSFYNNEISEKSEIFDDQFSVERPDGSNFTLKIRSTKLEDSAMYFCASGAWAGELFFGEGSRLTVL.

The V gene is TRBV18, the J gene TRBJ2-2; tentatively, D is TRBD1 (6 bases). Germline CDR1 is KGHSH and CDR2 is LQKENI. The CDR3 is made up of 14 amino acids. The V end lost 3 bases, the J end lost 2 bases, and 7 bases lay between the germline ends. The CDR3 nucleotides read TGTGCCAGCTCACCCGGGACAAACACCGGGGAGCTGTTTTTT. Translated, it gives CASSPGTNTGELFF. Drawing the rest from reference TRBV18 and TRBJ2-2, the complete variable domain is NAGVMQNPRHLVRRRGQEARLRCSPMKGHSHVYWYRQLPEEGLKFMVYLQKENIIDESGMPKERFSAEFPKEGPSILRIQQVVRGDSAAYFCASSPGTNTGELFFGEGSRLTVL.

The genes are TRBV5-1 and TRBJ1-5; 10 bases agree with TRBD1. Germline lookup yields CDR1 SGHRS and CDR2 YFSETQ. This CDR3 is built from 15 residues. Trimming took 3 bases from V and 5 from J; bases not matched to a gene: 5. The CDR3: CASSWGTGVDQPQHF. The DNA for the CDR3 is TGCGCCAGCAGCTGGGGGACAGGGGTCGATCAGCCCCAGCATTTT.

This clone has just one count. The chain combines TRBV6-1 with TRBJ1-1; the match to TRBD1 covers 12 bases. Germline V CDR1 and CDR2: MNHNS, SASEGT. This CDR3 spans 17 amino acids. V lost 0 bases to trimming and J lost 9 bases; unmatched junction nucleotides: 11. In DNA form, the CDR3 reads TGTGCCAGCAGTGAAGCCGGGACAGGGGGCGCCGAGGGAAAAGCTTTCTTT. It translates to CASSEAGTGGAEGKAFF.

This clone was detected once. The J gene is TRBJ1-2, the V gene TRBV6-6; D is unclear. Trimming shortened V by 4 bases and J by 8 bases, and 23 bases separated the two germline ends. The germline CDR1 and CDR2 sequences are MNHNY and SVGAGI (reference sequence). The CDR3 length is 16 residues. The CDR3 sequence: CASSWPEGTAQQGYTF. CDR3 nucleotide sequence: TGTGCCAGCAGTTGGCCCGAGGGAACCGCGCAGCAAGGCTACACCTTC.

The chain has TRBV7-9 and TRBJ2-1; possible D gene TRBD2, 6 bases. This CDR3 region has 16 residues. Germline loops: CDR1 SEHNR, CDR2 FQNEAQ (reference sequence). With 4 bases removed from V and 0 bases from J, the gap between germline ends came to 13 bases. CDR3 protein: CASSSSTGSSYNEQFF. The CDR3 bases are TGTGCCAGCAGCTCCTCAACCGGGAGCTCCTACAATGAGCAGTTCTTC.

The CDR3 DNA is TGCACCAGCAGCCAACGTCGGTTCCAAAGGGGTTACTACGAGCAGTACTTC. Translating gives CTSSQRRFQRGYYEQYF. The chain is built from TRBV1 and TRBJ2-7; the table's D call, TRBD1, was not checked against the DNA. TRBV1 is marked as a pseudogene. The CDR3 sequence is 17 residues long.

This chain joins TRBV19 and TRBJ2-7, with 8 bases that match TRBD1. V gave up 6 bases and J gave up 3 bases; unmatched junction bases: 4. Germline-derived CDR1 and CDR2 are LNHDA and SQIVND (reference sequence). The CDR3 spans 13 residues. The chain's CDR3 is CASRGGQGYEQYF. The CDR3 nucleotides read TGTGCCAGTAGGGGAGGACAGGGCTACGAGCAGTACTTC.

The chain is built from TRBV28 and TRBJ2-3; TRBD1 agrees at 10 bases. The CDR3 extends over 16 amino acids. Unmatched junction bases numbered 13, after V lost 6 bases and J lost 7 bases. From germline, CDR1 is MDHEN and CDR2 SYDVKM. CDR3 loop: CASSITGTGAMHTQYF. In nucleotides, the CDR3 is TGTGCCAGCAGCATAACCGGGACAGGGGCCATGCATACGCAGTATTTT. Complete variable domain (other parts from reference TRBV28 and TRBJ2-3): DVKVTQSSRYLVKRTGEKVFLECVQDMDHENMFWYRQDPGLGLRLIYFSYDVKMKEKGDIPEGYSVSREKKERFSLILESASTNQTSMYLCASSITGTGAMHTQYFGPGTRLTVL.

In this sample, this clone turned up a few times. The V and J genes are TRBV5-1 and TRBJ2-5; TRBD2 is a possible D gene (6 bases). The germline V gene encodes CDR1 SGHRS and CDR2 YFSETQ. Between the trimmed V and J ends, which lost 1 base and 5 bases, there was a span of 12 bases. CDR3 length: 14 residues. DNA of the CDR3: TGCGCCAGCAGCTTGCGAGCGGGCTCGGAGACCCAGTACTTC. It codes for CASSLRAGSETQYF.

The genes are TRBV30 and TRBJ1-1; D not certain. V was cut by 6 bases and J by 4 bases, with 15 bases left in between. Per germline, CDR1 GTSNPN and CDR2 SVGIG (reference sequence). The CDR3 loop spans 13 amino acids. DNA for the CDR3: TGTGCCTGCACAAGAGGGAGAGCCACTGAAGCTTTCTTT. Amino acids: CACTRGRATEAFF.

This chain joins TRBV2 and TRBJ2-3, with 7 bases aligning to TRBD1. There are 13 residues in the CDR3. The V segment lost 6 bases and the J segment 4 bases; nucleotides outside the gene matches: 4. Germline V gives CDR1 SNHLY, CDR2 FYNNEI. The CDR3 reads CASRQGRSDTQYF. The DNA of the CDR3 is TGTGCCAGCAGACAGGGGCGGTCAGATACGCAGTATTTT.

The chain employs TRBV2 and TRBJ2-7; TRBD1 matches at 7 bases. The V and J ends lost 7 bases and 0 bases, in that order; junction bases with no gene match: 3. The CDR3 length is 13 residues. Germline-derived CDR1 and CDR2 are SNHLY and FYNNEI. CDR3 nucleotides: TGTGCCAGCAATAGACAGGGCTCCTACGAGCAGTACTTC. Protein product: CASNRQGSYEQYF.

This chain connects TRBV2 to TRBJ1-5; 7 bases are shared with TRBD1. CDR3 length: 14 amino acids. Losses at the gene ends were 7 bases for V and 0 bases for J; bases not matched to a gene: 3. In germline, CDR1 is SNHLY, CDR2 FYNNEI. Written as DNA, the CDR3 is TGTGCCAGCAACAGGGGCCTTAGCAATCAGCCCCAGCATTTT. Its protein product is CASNRGLSNQPQHF.

V gene TRBV18 combines with J gene TRBJ2-7; TRBD2 is a possible D gene (5 bases). This CDR3 region has 14 residues. In germline, CDR1 is KGHSH, CDR2 LQKENI. V was shortened by 10 bases and J by 0 bases, with 16 bases between the two germline ends. The CDR3 region has the DNA TGTGCCACCCGGGCGAGCGGTAGCTCCTACGAGCAGTACTTC. Protein: CATRASGSSYEQYF.

V and J are TRBV28 and TRBJ2-7; possible D gene TRBD2, 6 bases. V was trimmed by 8 bases and J by 0 bases, leaving 11 bases between them. The CDR3 consists of 13 residues. The germline V gene encodes CDR1 MDHEN and CDR2 SYDVKM. CDR3: CASLTRGSYEQYF. CDR3 DNA sequence: TGTGCCAGCCTTACGCGGGGCTCCTACGAGCAGTACTTC.

V usage is TRBV7-2 and J usage is TRBJ1-5, with TRBD1 matching over 11 bases. The CDR3 length is 15 residues. Germline V CDR1 and CDR2: SGHTA, FQGNSA. Unmatched junction bases numbered 4, after V lost 4 bases and J lost 5 bases. As DNA, the CDR3 is TGTGCCAGCAGCTCCCGGACAGGGGGCGATCAGCCCCAGCATTTT. This gives the protein CASSSRTGGDQPQHF.

This chain uses TRBV28 with TRBJ1-1; 7 bases agree with TRBD1. Losses at the gene ends were 4 bases for V and 7 bases for J; bases not matched to a gene: 6. The CDR3 runs to 13 residues. Germline-derived CDR1 and CDR2 are MDHEN and SYDVKM. CDR3 sequence reads: CASSSGQAIEAFF. The CDR3 coding sequence is TGTGCCAGCAGTTCCGGACAGGCGATTGAAGCTTTCTTT.

The chain is built from TRBV5-8 and TRBJ1-4; D remains ambiguous. Trimming removed 3 bases at V and 8 bases at J, with 17 bases between. The CDR3 consists of 15 residues. Germline CDR1 reads SGHTS; CDR2 reads YDEGEE. CDR3 DNA sequence: TGTGCCAGCAGCTCAACCAATCGCCACGGGGAAAAACTGTTTTTT. As protein: CASSSTNRHGEKLFF. Variable domain in full (rest from reference TRBV5-8 and TRBJ1-4): EAGVTQSPTHLIKTRGQQATLRCSPISGHTSVYWYQQALGLGLQFLLWYDEGEERNRGNFPPRFSGRQFPNYSSELNVNALELEDSALYLCASSSTNRHGEKLFFGSGTQLSVL.

This clone was seen a single time. This chain joins TRBV5-1 and TRBJ1-2; 7 bases match TRBD1. Germline CDR1 is SGHRS and CDR2 is YFSETQ. The CDR3 has 14 residues. With 4 bases clipped from V and 6 bases from J, the junction kept 9 bases outside the gene matches. The CDR3 DNA follows: TGCGCCAGCAGCCCTAGGGACAGCCTTAATGGCTACACCTTC. It specifies CASSPRDSLNGYTF. Using reference TRBV5-1 and TRBJ1-2 for the parts outside the CDR3, the full variable domain is KAGVTQTPRYLIKTRGQQVTLSCSPISGHRSVSWYQQTPGQGLQFLFEYFSETQRNKGNFPGRFSGRQFSNSRSEMNVSTLELGDSALYLCASSPRDSLNGYTFGSGTRLTVV.